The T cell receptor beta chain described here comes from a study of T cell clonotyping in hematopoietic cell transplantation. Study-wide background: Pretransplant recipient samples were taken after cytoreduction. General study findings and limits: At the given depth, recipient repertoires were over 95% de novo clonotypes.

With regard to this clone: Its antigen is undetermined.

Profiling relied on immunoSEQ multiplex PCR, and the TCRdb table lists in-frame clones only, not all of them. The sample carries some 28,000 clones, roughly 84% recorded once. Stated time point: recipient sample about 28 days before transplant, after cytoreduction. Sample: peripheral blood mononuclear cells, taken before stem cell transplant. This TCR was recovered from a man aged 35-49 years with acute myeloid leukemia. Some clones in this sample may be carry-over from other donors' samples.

The chain's CDR3 is CASSQGGRAANTGELFF. The CDR3 nucleotides are TGCGCCAGCAGCCAAGGCGGGAGGGCCGCAAACACCGGGGAGCTGTTTTTT. The chain links TRBV4-1 to TRBJ2-2, with 9 bases identical to TRBD2. V shed 1 base, J shed 2 bases, and the junction held 5 bases outside the gene matches. Germline V gene data show CDR1 as MGHRA and CDR2 as YSYEKL. The CDR3 is 17 amino acids.